This T cell receptor (beta chain) was profiled in a study of identifying expanded T cells in peripheral blood. Study results and caveats: Approximately 1.2 clones differed between technical replicates, versus around 15 and 19 over time. Two-week clone count variance significantly increased as total template count grew.

Data came from immunoSEQ multiplex PCR; TCRdb stores just in-frame clones and leaves some out. Among fewer than 110,000 clones listed, roughly 89% were seen once. Comment on this clone: What it binds is not known.

V gave up 5 bases and J gave up 5 bases, with 15 bases separating them. This CDR3 comprises 15 residues. CDR1 is LNHDA, CDR2 SQIVND, per germline (reference sequence). No infections or other immune events were documented during collection. This TCR derives from a person aged 18-70 years in good health. The sequencing input was blood. V is TRBV19 and J is TRBJ1-4, with D possibly being TRBD1 (6 bases). The CDR3 region is CASSPGGQTNEKLFF. CDR3 DNA sequence: TGTGCCAGTAGTCCAGGCGGACAGACAAATGAAAAACTGTTTTTT. Together with reference TRBV19 and TRBJ1-4, the CDR3 gives the full variable domain: DGGITQSPKYLFRKEGQNVTLSCEQNLNHDAMYWYRQDPGQGLRLIYYSQIVNDFQKGDIAEGYSVSREKKESFPLTVTSAQKNPTAFYLCASSPGGQTNEKLFFGSGTQLSVL.